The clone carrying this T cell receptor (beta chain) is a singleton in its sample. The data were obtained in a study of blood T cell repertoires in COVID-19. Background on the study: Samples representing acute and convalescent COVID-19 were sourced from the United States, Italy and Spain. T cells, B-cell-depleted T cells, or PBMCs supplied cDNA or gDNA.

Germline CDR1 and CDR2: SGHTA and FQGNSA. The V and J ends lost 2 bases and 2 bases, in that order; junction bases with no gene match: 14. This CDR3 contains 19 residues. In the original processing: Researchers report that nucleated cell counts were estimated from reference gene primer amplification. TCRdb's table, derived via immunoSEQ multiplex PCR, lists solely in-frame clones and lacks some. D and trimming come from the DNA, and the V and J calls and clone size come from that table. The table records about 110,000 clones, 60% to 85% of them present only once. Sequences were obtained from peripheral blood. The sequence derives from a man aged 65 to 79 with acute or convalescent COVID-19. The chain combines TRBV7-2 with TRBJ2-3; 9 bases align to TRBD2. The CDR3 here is CASSLRFRASGVYTDTQYF. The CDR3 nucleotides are TGTGCCAGCAGCTTAAGGTTTAGGGCTAGCGGGGTGTACACAGATACGCAGTATTTT.